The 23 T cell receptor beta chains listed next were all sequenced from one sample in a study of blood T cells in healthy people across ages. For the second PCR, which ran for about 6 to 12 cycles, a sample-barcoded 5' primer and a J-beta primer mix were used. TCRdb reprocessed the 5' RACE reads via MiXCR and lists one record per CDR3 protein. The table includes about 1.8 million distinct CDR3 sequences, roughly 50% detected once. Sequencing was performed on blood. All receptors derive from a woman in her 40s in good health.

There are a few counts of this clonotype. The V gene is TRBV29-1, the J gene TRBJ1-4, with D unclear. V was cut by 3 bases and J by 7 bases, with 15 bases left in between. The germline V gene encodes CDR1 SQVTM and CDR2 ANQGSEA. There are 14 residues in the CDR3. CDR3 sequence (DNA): TGCAGCGTTGAGGAGTTCGGGGAAGGTGAAAAACTGTTTTTT. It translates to CSVEEFGEGEKLFF.

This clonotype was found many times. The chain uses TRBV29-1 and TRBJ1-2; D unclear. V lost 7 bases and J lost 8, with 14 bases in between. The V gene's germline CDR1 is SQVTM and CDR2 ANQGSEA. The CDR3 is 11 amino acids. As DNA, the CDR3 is TGCAGCGCCCCATCCGGGCGCGGCTACACCTTC. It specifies CSAPSGRGYTF.

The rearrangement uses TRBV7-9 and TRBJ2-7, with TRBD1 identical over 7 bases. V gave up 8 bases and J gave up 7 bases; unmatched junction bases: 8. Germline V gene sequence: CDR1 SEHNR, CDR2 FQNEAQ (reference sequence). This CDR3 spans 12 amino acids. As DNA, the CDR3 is TGTGCCAGCGGAGGAAGGGGGCCTGAGCAGTACTTC. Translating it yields CASGGRGPEQYF.

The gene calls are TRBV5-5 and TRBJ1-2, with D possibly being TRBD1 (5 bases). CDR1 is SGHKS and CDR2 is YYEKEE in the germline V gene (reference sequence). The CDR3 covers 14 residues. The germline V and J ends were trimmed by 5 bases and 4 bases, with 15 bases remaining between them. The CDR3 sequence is CASRPQGFPYGYTF. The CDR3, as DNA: TGTGCCAGCAGGCCTCAGGGTTTCCCCTATGGCTACACCTTC.

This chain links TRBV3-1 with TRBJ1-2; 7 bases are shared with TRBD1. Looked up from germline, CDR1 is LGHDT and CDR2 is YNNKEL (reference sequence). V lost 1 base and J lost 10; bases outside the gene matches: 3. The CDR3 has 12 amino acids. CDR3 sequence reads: CASSQGDSSYTF. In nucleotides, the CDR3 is TGTGCCAGCAGCCAAGGGGACAGCTCCTACACCTTC.

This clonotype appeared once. CDR3 coding DNA: TGCAGCTCTCGAGGGTTGGTCGGTGGCACAGATACGCAGTATTTT. Residues: CSSRGLVGGTDTQYF. The chain carries TRBV29-1 and TRBJ2-3, with a weak D call TRBD2 (5 bases). The CDR3 has 15 amino acids. Germline-derived CDR1 and CDR2 are SQVTM and ANQGSEA. Trimming took 8 bases from V and 1 from J, leaving 19 bases between them.

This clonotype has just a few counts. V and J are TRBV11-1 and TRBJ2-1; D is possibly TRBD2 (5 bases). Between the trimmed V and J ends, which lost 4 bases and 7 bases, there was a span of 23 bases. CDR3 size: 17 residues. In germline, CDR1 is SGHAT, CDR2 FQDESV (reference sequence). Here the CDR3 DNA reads TGTGCCAGCAGCTCCCCCGGATCGGCTAGCTTACGTAATGAGCAGTTCTTC. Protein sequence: CASSSPGSASLRNEQFF. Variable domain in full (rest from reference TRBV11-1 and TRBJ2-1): EAEVAQSPRYKITEKSQAVAFWCDPISGHATLYWYRQILGQGPELLVQFQDESVVDDSQLPKDRFSAERLKGVDSTLKIQPAELGDSAMYLCASSSPGSASLRNEQFFGPGTRLTVL.

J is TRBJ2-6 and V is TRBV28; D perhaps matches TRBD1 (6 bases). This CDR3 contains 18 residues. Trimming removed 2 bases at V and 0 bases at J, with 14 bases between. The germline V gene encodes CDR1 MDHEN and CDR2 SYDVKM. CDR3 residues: CASSLLRGMISGANVLTF. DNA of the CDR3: TGTGCCAGCAGTTTACTAAGGGGGATGATCTCTGGGGCCAACGTCCTGACTTTC.

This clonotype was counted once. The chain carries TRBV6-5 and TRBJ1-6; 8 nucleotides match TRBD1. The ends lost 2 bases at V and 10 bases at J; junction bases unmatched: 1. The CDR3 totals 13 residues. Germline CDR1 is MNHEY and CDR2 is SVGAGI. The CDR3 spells CASSYGQGSPLHF. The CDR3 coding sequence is TGTGCCAGCAGTTACGGACAGGGCTCACCCCTCCACTTT.

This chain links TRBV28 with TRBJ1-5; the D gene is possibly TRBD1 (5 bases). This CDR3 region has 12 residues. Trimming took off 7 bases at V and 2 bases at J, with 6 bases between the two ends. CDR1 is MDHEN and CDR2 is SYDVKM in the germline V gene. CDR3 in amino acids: CASTTGNQPQHF. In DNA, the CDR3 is TGTGCCAGCACGACAGGCAATCAGCCCCAGCATTTT.

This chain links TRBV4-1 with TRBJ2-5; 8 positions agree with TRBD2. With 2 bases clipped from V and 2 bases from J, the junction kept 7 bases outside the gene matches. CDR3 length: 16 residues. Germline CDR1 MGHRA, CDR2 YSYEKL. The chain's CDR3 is CASSQILADSQETQYF. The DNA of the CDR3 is TGCGCCAGCAGCCAAATACTAGCGGATTCGCAAGAGACCCAGTACTTC.

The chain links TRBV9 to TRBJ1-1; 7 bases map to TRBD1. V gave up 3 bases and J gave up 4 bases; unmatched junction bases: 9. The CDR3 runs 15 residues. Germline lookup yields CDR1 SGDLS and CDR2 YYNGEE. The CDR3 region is CASSDTDRLGTEAFF. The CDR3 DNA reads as TGTGCCAGCAGCGATACGGACAGGTTAGGCACTGAAGCTTTCTTT.

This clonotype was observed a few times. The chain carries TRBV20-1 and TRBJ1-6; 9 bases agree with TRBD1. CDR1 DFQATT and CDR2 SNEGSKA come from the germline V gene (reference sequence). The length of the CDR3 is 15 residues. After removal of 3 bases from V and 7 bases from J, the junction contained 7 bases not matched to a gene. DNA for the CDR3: TGCAGTGCTAGCGGCCGGACAGGGGTAAATTCACCCCTCCACTTT. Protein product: CSASGRTGVNSPLHF.

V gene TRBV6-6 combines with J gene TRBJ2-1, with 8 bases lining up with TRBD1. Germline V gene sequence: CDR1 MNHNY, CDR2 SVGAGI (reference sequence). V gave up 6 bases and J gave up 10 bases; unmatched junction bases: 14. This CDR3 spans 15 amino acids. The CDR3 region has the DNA TGTGCCAGCAGCCGCGCGACCGGACAGGGCCGAGAGCAGTTCTTC. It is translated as CASSRATGQGREQFF.

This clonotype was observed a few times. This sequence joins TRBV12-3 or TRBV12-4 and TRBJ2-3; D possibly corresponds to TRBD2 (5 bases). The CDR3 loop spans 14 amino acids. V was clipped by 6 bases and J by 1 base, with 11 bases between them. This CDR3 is CASSLSSRTDTQYF. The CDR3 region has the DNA TGTGCCAGCAGCTTATCTAGCCGCACAGATACGCAGTATTTT.

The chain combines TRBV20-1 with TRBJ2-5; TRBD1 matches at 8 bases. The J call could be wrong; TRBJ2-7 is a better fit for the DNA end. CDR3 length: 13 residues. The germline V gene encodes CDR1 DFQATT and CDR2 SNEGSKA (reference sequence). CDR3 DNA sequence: TGCAGTGCTGCAAAAGGACAGGGCTACGAGCAGTACTTC. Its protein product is CSAAKGQGYEQYF.

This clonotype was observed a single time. The CDR3 nucleotides are TGCAGTGCTAGTGATTATGACCGAACTAGCACAGATACGCAGTATTTT. It translates to CSASDYDRTSTDTQYF. The genes are TRBV20-1 and TRBJ2-3; D remains ambiguous. CDR3 length: 16 amino acids. Germline V lookup: CDR1 DFQATT, CDR2 SNEGSKA (reference sequence). The ends were cut back, 3 bases at V and 0 bases at J, with 16 bases in the middle.

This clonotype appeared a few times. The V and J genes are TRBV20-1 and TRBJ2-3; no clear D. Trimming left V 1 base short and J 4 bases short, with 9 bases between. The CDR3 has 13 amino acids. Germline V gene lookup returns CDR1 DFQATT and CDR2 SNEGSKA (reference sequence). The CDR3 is CSARAIGPDTQYF. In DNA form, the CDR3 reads TGCAGTGCTAGAGCTATTGGGCCAGATACGCAGTATTTT.

The CDR3 bases are TGTGCCAGCAGCTTAGATCTGACTAGCGCGGAGACCCAGTACTTC. It is translated as CASSLDLTSAETQYF. The chain joins TRBV11-3 to TRBJ2-5; TRBD2 matches 8 bases. V was clipped by 0 bases and J by 5 bases; unmatched bases: 5. Germline V lookup: CDR1 SGHNT, CDR2 YENEEA. CDR3 length: 15 residues.

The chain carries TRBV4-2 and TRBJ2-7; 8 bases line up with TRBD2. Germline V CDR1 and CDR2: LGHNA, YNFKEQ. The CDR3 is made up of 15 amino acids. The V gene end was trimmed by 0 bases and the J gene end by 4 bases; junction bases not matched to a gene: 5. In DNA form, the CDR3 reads TGTGCCAGCAGCCAAGACCCTAGCGGGCCATACGAGCAGTACTTC. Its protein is CASSQDPSGPYEQYF.

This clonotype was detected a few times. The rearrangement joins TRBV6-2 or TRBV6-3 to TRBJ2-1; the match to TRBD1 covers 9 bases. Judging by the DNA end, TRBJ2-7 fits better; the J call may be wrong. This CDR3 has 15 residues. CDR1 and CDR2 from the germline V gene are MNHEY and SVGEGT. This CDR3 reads CASRAGQGAYNEQYF. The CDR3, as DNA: TGTGCCAGCAGGGCGGGACAGGGAGCTTACAATGAGCAGTACTTC.

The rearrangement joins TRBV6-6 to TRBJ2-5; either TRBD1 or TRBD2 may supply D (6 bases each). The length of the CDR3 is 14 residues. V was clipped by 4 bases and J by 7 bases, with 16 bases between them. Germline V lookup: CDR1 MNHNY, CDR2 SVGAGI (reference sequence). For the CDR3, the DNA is TGTGCCAGCAGTTTATCGGGGGCTAAAGGGACCCAGTACTTC. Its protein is CASSLSGAKGTQYF.

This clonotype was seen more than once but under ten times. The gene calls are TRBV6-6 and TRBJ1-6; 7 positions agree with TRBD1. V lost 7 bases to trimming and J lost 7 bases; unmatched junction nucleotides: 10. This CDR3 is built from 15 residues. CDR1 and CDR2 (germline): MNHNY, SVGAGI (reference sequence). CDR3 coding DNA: TGTGCCAGCACCCTGACAGGGACGAACAATTCACCCCTCCACTTT. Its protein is CASTLTGTNNSPLHF.